One sample yielded the 12 T cell receptor beta chains listed below, sequenced in a study of cytomegalovirus exposure and HLA in healthy donors. PCR used 60 Vbeta primers and 13 Jbeta primers. The data were produced by immunoSEQ multiplex PCR, yet TCRdb's version contains in-frame clones alone and is incomplete. Among about 94,000 clones listed, more than 65% were seen once. The sample taken for sequencing was PBMCs. These receptors were obtained from a human donor in good health.

The chain recombines TRBV25-1 with TRBJ1-2; no definite D call. The V gene lost 6 bases and the J gene lost 0 bases, with 23 bases spanning the gap. Germline values: CDR1 MGHDK, CDR2 SYGVNS. CDR3 length: 18 residues. The CDR3 region has the DNA TGTGCCAGCAGAGTGGTCTGGGGAGTCCTGCCGGCTAACTATGGCTACACCTTC. Its protein is CASRVVWGVLPANYGYTF.

This clone appeared once. The gene calls are TRBV4-2 and TRBJ1-4; no firm D call. Germline V lookup: CDR1 LGHNA, CDR2 YNFKEQ. V lost 0 bases, J lost 8 bases, and 13 bases lay in between. This CDR3 contains 15 residues. The CDR3 is CASSQDLAVREKLFF. DNA for the CDR3: TGTGCCAGCAGCCAAGATTTAGCCGTCCGGGAAAAACTGTTTTTT.

V is TRBV19 and J is TRBJ2-1; 14 bases line up with TRBD2. The junction had 6 bases not matched to a gene; V was cut back by 2 bases and J by 6 bases. The CDR3 totals 17 residues. The germline gives CDR1 LNHDA, CDR2 SQIVND (reference sequence). CDR3 residues: CASSIRGTSGRVNEQFF. CDR3 nucleotide sequence: TGTGCCAGTAGTATACGGGGGACTAGCGGGAGAGTCAATGAGCAGTTCTTC.

The chain is built from TRBV27 and TRBJ2-1; possible D gene TRBD2, 6 bases. Germline V lookup: CDR1 MNHEY, CDR2 SMNVEV (reference sequence). V was clipped by 2 bases and J by 9 bases, with 26 bases between them. There are 18 residues in the CDR3. The CDR3 here is CASSLQWVGTPLSVEQFF. The DNA of the CDR3 is TGTGCCAGCAGTTTACAGTGGGTCGGGACTCCCCTGTCGGTTGAGCAGTTCTTC.

The CDR3 DNA sequence: TGTGCCAGCAGTTACGGAGGTCAGTCCTACGAGCAGTACTTC. Translation: CASSYGGQSYEQYF. The gene calls are TRBV6-5 and TRBJ2-7; possible D gene TRBD2, 5 bases. The CDR3 extends over 14 amino acids. Trimming took 2 bases from V and 1 from J, leaving 9 bases between them. In germline, CDR1 is MNHEY, CDR2 SVGAGI.

V and J are TRBV30 and TRBJ1-2, with TRBD1 as a possible D gene (5 bases). Trimming removed 5 bases at V and 1 base at J, with 11 bases between. The CDR3 runs 13 residues. Germline V gene lookup returns CDR1 GTSNPN and CDR2 SVGIG (reference sequence). The CDR3 region has the DNA TGTGCCTGGTACGCCAGGGTTAACTATGGCTACACCTTC. Translating it yields CAWYARVNYGYTF.

The CDR3 nucleotides are TGTGCCAGCAGCCTTCGACTAGCTCAAGAGACCCAGTACTTC. This gives the protein CASSLRLAQETQYF. This chain joins TRBV4-2 and TRBJ2-5; TRBD2 matches 7 bases. The CDR3 length is 14 residues. Trimming at V came to 4 bases and at J to 2 bases, leaving 4 bases not matched to a gene. Germline V gives CDR1 LGHNA, CDR2 YNFKEQ.

The rearrangement joins TRBV6-5 to TRBJ1-2; D is unresolved. Trimming removed 0 bases from V and 4 bases from J, with 15 bases in between. This CDR3 is built from 16 residues. CDR1 and CDR2 (germline): MNHEY, SVGAGI. CDR3 sequence reads: CASSYSSSLRLYGYTF. DNA for the CDR3: TGTGCCAGCAGTTACTCGAGCTCTCTGCGGCTCTATGGCTACACCTTC.

The DNA of the CDR3 is TGTGCCAGCAGCTTACCGGGACTAGCGGACATCTCCTACGAGCAGTACTTC. It yields the protein CASSLPGLADISYEQYF. V and J are TRBV11-2 and TRBJ2-7, with 11 bases lining up with TRBD2. Germline-derived CDR1 and CDR2 are SGHAT and FQNNGV. The CDR3 is made up of 17 amino acids. V dropped 2 bases and J dropped 0; count of bases not matched to a gene: 6.

The V and J genes are TRBV18 and TRBJ1-3; the D is unclear. This CDR3 has 14 residues. Germline CDR1 reads KGHSH; CDR2 reads LQKENI. The germline V and J ends were trimmed by 2 bases and 4 bases, with 9 bases remaining between them. Here the CDR3 reads CASSPAVSGNTIYF. The DNA of the CDR3 is TGTGCCAGCTCACCAGCGGTTTCCGGAAACACCATATATTTT. Using reference TRBV18 and TRBJ1-3 for the parts outside the CDR3, the full variable domain is NAGVMQNPRHLVRRRGQEARLRCSPMKGHSHVYWYRQLPEEGLKFMVYLQKENIIDESGMPKERFSAEFPKEGPSILRIQQVVRGDSAAYFCASSPAVSGNTIYFGEGSWLTVV.

The chain combines TRBV23-1 with TRBJ1-1, with 8 bases lining up with TRBD1. TRBV23-1 is reported as an ORF; its role is uncertain. The CDR3 totals 14 residues. The junction had 5 bases not matched to a gene; V was cut back by 3 bases and J by 5 bases. In DNA form, the CDR3 reads TGCGCCAGCAGTCAGGACAGGGTCCGGACTGAAGCTTTCTTT. Translated: CASSQDRVRTEAFF.

This chain uses TRBV5-1 with TRBJ2-3, with TRBD1 as a possible D gene (6 bases). Germline V gene data show CDR1 as SGHRS and CDR2 as YFSETQ. The V end lost 0 bases, the J end lost 4 bases, and 12 bases lay between the germline ends. This CDR3 contains 15 residues. CDR3: CASSLGVQGPDTQYF. The CDR3, as DNA: TGCGCCAGCAGCTTGGGGGTACAGGGTCCAGATACGCAGTATTTT.